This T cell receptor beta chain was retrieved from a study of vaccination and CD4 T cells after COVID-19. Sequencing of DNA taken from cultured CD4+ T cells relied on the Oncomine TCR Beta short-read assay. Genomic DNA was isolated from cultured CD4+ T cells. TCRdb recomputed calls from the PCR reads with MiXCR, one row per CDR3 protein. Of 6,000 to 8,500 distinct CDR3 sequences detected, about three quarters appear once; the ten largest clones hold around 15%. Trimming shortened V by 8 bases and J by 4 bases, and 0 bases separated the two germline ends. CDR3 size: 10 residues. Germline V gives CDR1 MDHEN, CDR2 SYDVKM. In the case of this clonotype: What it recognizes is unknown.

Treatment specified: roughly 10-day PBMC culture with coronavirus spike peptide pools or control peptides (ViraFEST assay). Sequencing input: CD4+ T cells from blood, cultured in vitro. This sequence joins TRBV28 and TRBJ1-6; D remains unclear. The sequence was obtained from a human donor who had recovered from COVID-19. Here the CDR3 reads CASYNSPLHF. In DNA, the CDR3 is TGTGCCAGCTATAATTCACCCCTCCACTTT.